This T cell receptor (beta chain) was recorded in a study of CD8+CD57+ T cells in acquired aplastic anemia. Genomic DNA served as template for TCR beta VDJ and CDR3 profiling. TCRdb passed the reads through MiXCR, listing each CDR3 protein once. The sample lists 450,000 to 600,000 distinct CDR3 sequences; more than 25% were seen once. Only patients with CD8+CD57+ cell expansion on flow cytometry were chosen for sequencing. This clonotype has at least ten counts. The material sequenced was sorted CD4+, CD8+, or CD8+CD57+ T cells (not recorded which) from PBMCs. The TCR was taken from a human donor with aplastic anemia.

In DNA, the CDR3 is TGTGCCAGCAGCTTGGAGACACGGGGCTACACCTTC. It is translated as CASSLETRGYTF. The V call is TRBV7-9, the J call TRBJ1-2; D gene uncertain. Trimming removed 3 bases at V and 8 bases at J, with 10 bases between. Looked up from germline, CDR1 is SEHNR and CDR2 is FQNEAQ (reference sequence). The CDR3 covers 12 residues.